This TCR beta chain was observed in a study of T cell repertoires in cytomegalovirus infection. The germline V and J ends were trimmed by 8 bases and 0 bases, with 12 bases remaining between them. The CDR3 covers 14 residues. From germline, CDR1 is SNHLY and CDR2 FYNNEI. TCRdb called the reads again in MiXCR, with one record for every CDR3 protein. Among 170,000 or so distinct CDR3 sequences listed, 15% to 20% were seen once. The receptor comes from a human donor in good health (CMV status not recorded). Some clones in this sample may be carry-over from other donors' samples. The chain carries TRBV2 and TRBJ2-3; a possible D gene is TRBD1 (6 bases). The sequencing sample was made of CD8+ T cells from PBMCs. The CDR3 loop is CASGGHPSTDTQYF. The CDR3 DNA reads TGTGCCAGCGGGGGACACCCAAGCACAGATACGCAGTATTTT.